A selection of T cell receptor beta chains follows, all from one sample in a study of blood T cell repertoires in COVID-19. The method was immunoSEQ multiplex PCR; TCRdb's version includes in-frame clones alone and lacks a portion of them. The data contain approximately 120,000 clones, approximately 90% of them singletons. Sequenced: peripheral blood. The receptors originated from a human donor in a cohort sampled during active COVID-19. Each CDR3 is given with its conserved first and last residue. A D gene is named only where the DNA matches it firmly. The size of a clone is reported for some rows only, either as once, few or many, or as a class for expanded clones.

size	V	J	D	CDR3	DNA
-	TRBV7-9	TRBJ2-5	-	CASSLDRAQETQYF	TGTGCCAGCAGCCTCGACAGAGCCCAAGAGACCCAGTACTTC
-	TRBV19	TRBJ1-1	TRBD1	CASIPPTGLGDTEAFF	TGTGCCAGTATCCCCCCGACAGGGCTGGGGGACACTGAAGCTTTCTTT
-	TRBV5-1	TRBJ2-7	TRBD2	CASSLRFSGTSGGGSLLEQYF	TGCGCCAGCAGCTTGCGCTTTTCCGGGACTAGCGGGGGGGGTTCTCTCCTCGAGCAGTACTTC
-	TRBV27	TRBJ2-7	TRBD1	CASARQGAGEQYF	TGTGCCAGCGCTAGACAGGGGGCGGGGGAGCAGTACTTC
-	TRBV11-3	TRBJ1-1	-	CASSSGSQRTEAFF	TGTGCCAGCAGCAGCGGCTCTCAGCGGACTGAAGCTTTCTTT
once	TRBV28	TRBJ1-5	-	CASSFNSRVQPQHF	TGTGCCAGCAGTTTCAACTCCAGGGTACAGCCCCAGCATTTT
-	TRBV5-4	TRBJ2-3	-	CASSLAPSLGADTQYF	TGTGCCAGCAGCTTGGCGCCTAGCCTGGGCGCAGATACGCAGTATTTT
-	TRBV20-1	TRBJ2-2	TRBD2	CSASSGTSATGELFF	TGCAGTGCTAGTTCCGGGACTAGCGCCACCGGGGAGCTGTTTTTT
-	TRBV5-1	TRBJ2-5	TRBD1	CASSLDGTVQETQYF	TGCGCCAGCAGCTTGGACGGGACAGTTCAAGAGACCCAGTACTTC
-	TRBV13	TRBJ2-5	-	CASSLGPPGIQETQYF	TGTGCCAGCAGCTTAGGTCCCCCGGGAATCCAAGAGACCCAGTACTTC
-	TRBV19	TRBJ1-5	-	CASSIISPGSNQPQHF	TGTGCCAGTAGTATTATAAGCCCCGGGAGCAATCAGCCCCAGCATTTT
once	TRBV6-5	TRBJ1-1	-	CASRSGTEAFF	TGTGCCAGCAGATCAGGCACTGAAGCTTTCTTT
-	TRBV29-1	TRBJ2-2	-	CSAHQELTGELFF	TGCAGCGCTCACCAAGAACTGACCGGGGAGCTGTTTTTT
-	TRBV4-1	TRBJ2-1	TRBD2	CASSQRVAGVYNEQFF	TGCGCCAGCAGCCAGAGAGTAGCGGGAGTTTATAATGAGCAGTTCTTC
-	TRBV4-3	TRBJ1-1	TRBD1	CASSRGRGDEAFF	TGCGCCAGCAGCAGGGGGCGGGGGGATGAAGCTTTCTTT
-	TRBV13	TRBJ2-3	TRBD2	CASSPWTSGTPRDTDTQYF	TGTGCCAGCAGCCCCTGGACTAGCGGGACTCCCCGGGACACAGATACGCAGTATTTT
-	TRBV19	TRBJ2-7	-	CASSISVSYEQYF	TGTGCCAGTAGTATAAGCGTCTCCTACGAGCAGTACTTC
-	TRBV29-1	TRBJ1-1	-	CSASREANTEAFF	TGCAGCGCTAGCAGGGAAGCGAACACTGAAGCTTTCTTT
-	TRBV21-1	TRBJ2-7	-	CASSKAGTGGITTYEQYF	TGTGCCAGCAGCAAAGCGGGGACAGGGGGTATCACCACTTACGAGCAGTACTTC
-	TRBV6-4	TRBJ2-1	TRBD2	CASSEALAGAGEQFF	TGTGCCAGCAGTGAGGCCCTAGCGGGGGCGGGGGAGCAGTTCTTC
-	TRBV19	TRBJ2-5	TRBD1	CASSRRQGRRETQYF	TGTGCCAGTAGTAGGAGACAGGGACGGAGGGAGACCCAGTACTTC
-	TRBV9	TRBJ1-6	-	CASSQGTNSPLHF	TGTGCCAGCAGTCAGGGAACCAATTCACCCCTCCACTTT
-	TRBV7-9	TRBJ1-2	TRBD1	CASSSDRTHTF	TGTGCCAGCAGCTCGGACAGGACTCACACCTTC
-	TRBV6-5	TRBJ1-2	TRBD1	CASLPPGGGYGYTF	TGTGCCAGCCTTCCCCCAGGGGGAGGCTATGGCTACACCTTC